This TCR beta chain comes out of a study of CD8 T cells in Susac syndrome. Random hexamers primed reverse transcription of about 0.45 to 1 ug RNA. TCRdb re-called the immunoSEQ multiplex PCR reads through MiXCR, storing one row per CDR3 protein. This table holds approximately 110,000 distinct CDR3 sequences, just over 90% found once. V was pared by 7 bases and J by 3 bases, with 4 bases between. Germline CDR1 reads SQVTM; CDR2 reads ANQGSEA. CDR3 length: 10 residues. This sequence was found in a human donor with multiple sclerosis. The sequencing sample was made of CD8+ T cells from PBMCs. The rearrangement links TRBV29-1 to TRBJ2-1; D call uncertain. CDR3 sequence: CSGGYNEQFF. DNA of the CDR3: TGCAGCGGAGGCTACAATGAGCAGTTCTTC.